This TCR beta chain was captured in a study of T cells after yellow fever vaccination. Trimming removed 1 base from V and 10 bases from J, with 12 bases in between. CDR1 and CDR2 (germline): SGDLS, YYNGEE. The CDR3 length is 13 residues. TCRdb redid the calling of the 5' RACE reads with MiXCR, one entry per CDR3 protein. The sample consists of some 250,000 distinct CDR3 sequences, 6.9% of them appearing once. Specimen: CD4+ T cells sorted from PBMCs, collected 15 days after the yellow fever booster vaccination. The receptor was derived from a man aged 30 to 39 who received the YFV17D yellow fever vaccine. The J gene is TRBJ2-1, the V gene TRBV9, with D possibly being TRBD2 (5 bases). The CDR3 coding sequence is TGTGCCAGCAGCGTACTACAGACTAACGAGCAGTTCTTC. Encoded protein: CASSVLQTNEQFF.